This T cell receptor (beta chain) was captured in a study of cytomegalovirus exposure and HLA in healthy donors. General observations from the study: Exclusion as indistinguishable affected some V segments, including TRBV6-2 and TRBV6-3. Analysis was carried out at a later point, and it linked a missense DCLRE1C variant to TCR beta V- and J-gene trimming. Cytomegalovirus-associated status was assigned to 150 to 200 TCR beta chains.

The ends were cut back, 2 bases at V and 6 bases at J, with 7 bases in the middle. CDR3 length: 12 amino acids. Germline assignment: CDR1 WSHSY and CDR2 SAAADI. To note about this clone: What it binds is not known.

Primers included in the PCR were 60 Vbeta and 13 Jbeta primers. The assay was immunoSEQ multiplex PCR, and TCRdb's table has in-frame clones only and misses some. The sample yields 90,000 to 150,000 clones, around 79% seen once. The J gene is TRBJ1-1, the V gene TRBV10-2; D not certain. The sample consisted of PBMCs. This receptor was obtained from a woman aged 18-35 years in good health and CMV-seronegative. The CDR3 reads CASSENFSEAFF. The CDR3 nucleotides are TGCGCCAGCAGTGAGAACTTTTCTGAAGCTTTCTTT.